Sequencing of this T cell receptor (beta chain) was carried out in a study of blood T cell repertoires in COVID-19. Study background: T cells, B-cell-depleted T cells, or PBMCs supplied cDNA or gDNA.

Germline CDR1 and CDR2: LNHDA and SQIVND (reference sequence). V trimming: 5 bases; J trimming: 2 bases; junction bases outside the gene matches: 6. The CDR3 extends over 15 amino acids. Seattle patients were enrolled during active infection and followed longitudinally. This clone was seen once. In the original processing: Counts of nucleated cells, estimated from reference gene primer amplification, were obtained. Measured with immunoSEQ multiplex PCR; TCRdb has only the in-frame clones, and not every one. The V and J calls and clone size were taken over from that table, and D and trimming were inferred from the DNA. Here the sample spans around 180,000 clones, approximately 78% being singletons.

The TCR was taken from a woman at least 80 years old with COVID-19, enrolled during active disease. The sequenced material came from peripheral blood. V gene TRBV19 combines with J gene TRBJ1-2; 9 bases fit TRBD1. This CDR3 is CASSFKDRGNYGYTF. In DNA, the CDR3 is TGTGCCAGTAGTTTCAAGGACAGGGGAAACTATGGCTACACCTTC.